What follows are 5 T cell receptor beta chains derived from one specimen sequenced in a study of radiation and T cells in renal cell carcinoma. Using immunoSEQ multiplex PCR, the repertoire was profiled, and TCRdb retains in-frame clones only, with some absent. The sample records 95,000 to 150,000 clones, roughly 85% being singletons. Time point given: baseline pretreatment blood. Treatment of the sample: 15 Gy SBRT to primary tumor, nephrectomy 4 weeks later. The source was blood, collected from a patient whose treatment included radiotherapy and nephrectomy. Source of these receptors: a woman in her fifties or sixties with renal cell carcinoma.

This clone showed up just once. The chain recombines TRBV19 with TRBJ2-7; either TRBD1 or TRBD2 may supply D (5 bases each). V lost 6 bases, J lost 6 bases, and 15 bases lay in between. The germline gives CDR1 LNHDA, CDR2 SQIVND (reference sequence). The CDR3 runs 13 residues. CDR3 coding DNA: TGTGCCAGTAGAGGTGGGGACCCCCGCGAGCAGTACTTC. It encodes CASRGGDPREQYF.

The V and J genes are TRBV30 and TRBJ1-3; D is undetermined. Trimming left V 0 bases short and J 1 base short, with 10 bases between. Germline-derived CDR1 and CDR2 are GTSNPN and SVGIG (reference sequence). This CDR3 comprises 15 residues. The DNA for the CDR3 is TGTGCCTGGAGTGTACCGGGAGCTTCTGGAAACACCATATATTTT. Translating it yields CAWSVPGASGNTIYF.

The chain joins TRBV4-2 to TRBJ1-5; 8 nucleotides line up with TRBD1. CDR1 is LGHNA and CDR2 is YNFKEQ in the germline V gene. V trimming: 0 bases; J trimming: 8 bases; junction bases outside the gene matches: 6. This CDR3 region has 15 residues. The CDR3 sequence is CASSQEPRGLEPQHF. The CDR3 nucleotides read TGTGCCAGCAGCCAAGAACCCAGGGGGCTCGAGCCCCAGCATTTT.

This chain joins TRBV2 and TRBJ1-1; 8 nucleotides agree with TRBD1. This CDR3 has 12 amino acids. The germline V gene has CDR1 SNHLY and CDR2 FYNNEI. After removal of 8 bases from V and 8 bases from J, the junction contained 7 bases not matched to a gene. CDR3 DNA: TGTGCCAGCGGGGACAGGAAAACGGAAGCTTTCTTT. Translating gives CASGDRKTEAFF.

In its sample, this clone was seen a few times. The V gene is TRBV19, the J gene TRBJ1-5; a possible D gene is TRBD1 (5 bases). Trimming removed 1 base at V and 5 bases at J, with 6 bases between. This CDR3 contains 13 residues. CDR1 LNHDA and CDR2 SQIVND come from the germline V gene (reference sequence). The chain's CDR3 is CASSIVGDQPQHF. The CDR3 bases are TGTGCCAGTAGTATAGTGGGGGATCAGCCCCAGCATTTT.